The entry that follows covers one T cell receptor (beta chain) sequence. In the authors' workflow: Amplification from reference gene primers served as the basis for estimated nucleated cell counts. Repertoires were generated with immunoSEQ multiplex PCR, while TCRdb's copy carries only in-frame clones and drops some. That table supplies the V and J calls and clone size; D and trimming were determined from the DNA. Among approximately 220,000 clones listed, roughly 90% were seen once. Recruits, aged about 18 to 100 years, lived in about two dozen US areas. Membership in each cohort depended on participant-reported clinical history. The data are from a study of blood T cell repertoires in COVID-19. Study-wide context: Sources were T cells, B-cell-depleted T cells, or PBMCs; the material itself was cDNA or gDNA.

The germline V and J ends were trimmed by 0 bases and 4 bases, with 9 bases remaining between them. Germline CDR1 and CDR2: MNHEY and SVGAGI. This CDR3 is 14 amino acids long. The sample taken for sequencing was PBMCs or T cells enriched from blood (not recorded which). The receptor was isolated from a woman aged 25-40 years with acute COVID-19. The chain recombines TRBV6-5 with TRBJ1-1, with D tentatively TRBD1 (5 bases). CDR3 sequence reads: CASSYSRRVTEAFF. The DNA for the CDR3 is TGTGCCAGCAGTTACTCGCGCAGGGTCACTGAAGCTTTCTTT.